This T cell receptor beta chain was identified during a study of T cell responses to AZD1222 COVID-19 vaccine (dated by TCRdb to the early 2020s). For context, the study as a whole: A total of about 230 trial participants underwent TCR sequencing, of whom approximately 210 received two doses of AZD1222 and some 26 received two doses of the MenACWY control vaccine. Enrollment into the trials was organized by age into subgroups of 18-55, 56-69 and 70-plus years, and those subgroups contained roughly 150, 30 and 60 TCR-sequenced participants, respectively.

The CDR3 regions of human TCRbeta chains were subjected to immunosequencing. From the authors' description of their analysis: TCRs in the repertoires were compared against a reference library of SARS-CoV-2-specific TCRs that had been generated with the MIRA antigen-specificity platform. Breadth was defined as the fraction of unique TCRs that were SARS-CoV-2-associated, and depth was defined as the fraction of total T cells that were SARS-CoV-2-associated. Using the MIRA data, every spike-specific TCR was mapped to the spike region that the TCR reacted to and assigned to either a CD4 or a CD8 class. Log10-transformed breadth and depth values were compared by one-way ANOVA with Sidak's multiple comparisons tests. TCRdb retrieved this table from immuneACCESS and kept in-frame rearrangements only. Not all clones are present; in checked studies, unresolved V genes account for under half, and no reason is known for the remainder. V, J and clone size derive from that table, while D and trimming were established from the DNA sequence. The sample table lists just under 150,000 clones, 88% of them with a count of one. The ten largest clones take up roughly 5.4% of the sample.

The research as a whole found: The 56-69-year group was small, and its depth increase did not reach significance, likely because of low power. Participants were mostly white British and included more females than males, and it was suggested by the authors that clonal diversity may have been underestimated. Epitopes outside the regions mutated in the B.1.351 and B.1.1.7 variants were reportedly recognized by nearly half of the unique spike-specific TCRs. After two AZD1222 doses, both the breadth and the depth of spike-specific TCRs were significantly higher than at day 0 and than in MenACWY recipients. Because no samples from the day 14 peak response were available, repertoires could be characterized only after the peak T cell response. Conclusions about previously exposed vaccinees are limited because only six or seven AZD1222 recipients were SARS-CoV-2 seropositive at baseline. CD4 TCRs associated with the vaccine covered the entire spike protein, and the dominant responses were in regions 160-218 and 743-854.

The label giving this sample's time point can be read as: about 28 days (+/-7) after the second vaccine dose. According to the study, the label for this sample's treatment or condition signals: meningococcal conjugate vaccine given as trial control. Samples from vaccinated people were obtained from the UK trials COV001 and COV002, which included a single-blind randomized controlled phase 2/3 trial of AZD1222 (ChAdOx1 nCoV-19) in healthy adults. For TCRbeta chain sequencing, PBMC samples were collected from trial participants at day 0 and at day 28 after the second dose. The sample holds a few counts of this clone. Its antigen remains unidentified. The sample holds no much larger clone one base away, and base qualities are not on file. From the cysteine through the phenylalanine, the CDR3 covers 16 amino acids. Solely the CDR3 DNA is kept, with 48 bases framed from the first base. Based on the germline V gene, the CDR1 and CDR2 sequences are LGHNA and YSLEER. Trimming accounts for 0 bases at V and 8 bases at J, while the number of junction bases matched to no gene is 8.

This TCR was recovered from an adult who received the MenACWY meningococcal vaccine as a control. Sequenced material: peripheral blood, taken 28 days after the second dose of the MenACWY control vaccine. The receptor chain draws on TRBV4-3 and TRBJ2-1; 9 of the junction bases match TRBD1. The DNA sequence is as follows: TGCGCCAGCAGCCAAGAGATACAGGGGGCCGTTGATGAGCAGTTCTTC. Translated, this is CASSQEIQGAVDEQFF.